The entry that follows covers one T cell receptor beta chain sequence. This entry is derived from a study of blood T cell repertoires in COVID-19. Study information: Italy, Spain and the United States were the sources of the convalescent and acute COVID-19 samples. T cells, B-cell-depleted T cells, or PBMCs supplied cDNA or gDNA.

Authors' data handling: It was from reference gene primer amplification that nucleated cell counts were estimated. The repertoire was sequenced with immunoSEQ multiplex PCR; TCRdb's copy has only in-frame clones and lacks some. That table supplies the V and J calls and clone size; D and trimming were determined from the DNA. This sample has 120,000 to 150,000 clones, with about nine tenths found just once. Losses at the gene ends were 6 bases for V and 1 base for J; bases not matched to a gene: 5. The V gene's germline CDR1 is SGHTA and CDR2 FQGNSA. The CDR3 has 14 residues. J is TRBJ2-5 and V is TRBV7-2; 7 bases are a match to TRBD2. Material: peripheral blood. The TCR was taken from a human donor in a cohort sampled during active COVID-19. CDR3: CASRIRTSQETQYF. CDR3 nucleotides: TGTGCCAGCAGAATCCGGACTAGCCAAGAGACCCAGTACTTC.